This passage covers 30 T cell receptor beta chains from one sample sequenced in a study of metastatic and nonmetastatic thyroid tumors. From the PCR reads, TCRdb re-called clones with MiXCR. The table has approximately 17,000 clones, approximately 30% seen once. There were no patients who had received any treatment before thyroid surgery. The sample consisted of tumor tissue. Source of these receptors: a female donor with papillary thyroid cancer or a benign thyroid nodule (not recorded which). Some clones in this sample may be carry-over from other donors' samples.

This clone was seen a handful of times. The chain combines TRBV6-2 or TRBV6-3 with TRBJ2-2, with 12 bases aligning to TRBD2. V lost 2 bases and J lost 7; bases outside the gene matches: 8. The CDR3 is made up of 17 amino acids. The germline V gene has CDR1 MNHEY and CDR2 SVGEGT. Here the CDR3 DNA reads TGTGCCAGCAGTTACCCCGCTAGCGGGGGGGGACACGGGGAGCTGTTTTTT. It translates to CASSYPASGGGHGELFF.

This clone is medium-sized within its sample. The genes are TRBV6-2 or TRBV6-3 and TRBJ2-7; unclear D gene. The CDR3 consists of 14 residues. V was trimmed by 3 bases and J by 2 bases, leaving 11 bases between them. The germline V gene encodes CDR1 MNHEY and CDR2 SVGEGT. CDR3 sequence reads: CASSYGRFPYEQYF. The CDR3 region has the DNA TGTGCCAGCAGTTATGGGCGATTCCCCTACGAGCAGTACTTC.

In this sample, this clone turned up many times. This chain links TRBV18 with TRBJ1-4, with TRBD1 matching over 8 bases. The germline V gene encodes CDR1 KGHSH and CDR2 LQKENI. The CDR3 consists of 14 residues. J was trimmed by 8 bases and V by 3 bases; bases with no gene match: 5. This chain's CDR3 is CASSPNRGKEKLFF. CDR3 DNA sequence: TGTGCCAGCTCACCGAACAGGGGGAAGGAAAAACTGTTTTTT.

This clone showed up many times. The rearrangement joins TRBV20-1 to TRBJ2-1, with D possibly being TRBD2 (5 bases). The CDR3 has 15 residues. Trimming took off 1 base at V and 6 bases at J, with 16 bases between the two ends. Germline V gives CDR1 DFQATT, CDR2 SNEGSKA (reference sequence). CDR3 nucleotides: TGCAGTGCTAGAGGACCGTTCGGAGGATTCAATGAGCAGTTCTTC. This gives the protein CSARGPFGGFNEQFF.

This clone has a count of ten or more. The V gene is TRBV6-4, the J gene TRBJ2-1; 8 bases agree with TRBD2. Per germline, CDR1 MRHNA and CDR2 SNTAGT. V lost 8 bases, J lost 15 bases, and 18 bases stayed unmatched. This CDR3 has 14 amino acids. DNA of the CDR3: TGTGCCAGCGTTACTAGCGGACCAGAGGCGGGTCGGTTCTTC. As protein: CASVTSGPEAGRFF.

V is TRBV28 and J is TRBJ1-3; D is uncertain. CDR3 size: 16 residues. Germline CDR1 and CDR2: MDHEN and SYDVKM. V dropped 4 bases and J dropped 4 bases, with 17 bases sitting between them. This chain's CDR3 is CASSSPNIASGNTIYF. The CDR3 DNA is TGTGCCAGCAGTTCGCCCAACATAGCCTCAGGAAACACCATATATTTT.

Many counts were recorded for this clone. This chain uses TRBV4-1 with TRBJ2-3; possibly TRBD2 for D (6 bases). The germline V and J ends were trimmed by 0 bases and 2 bases, with 12 bases remaining between them. This CDR3 region has 16 residues. Germline assignment: CDR1 MGHRA and CDR2 YSYEKL. In nucleotides, the CDR3 is TGCGCCAGCAGCCAAGATAGGACTACACACACAGATACGCAGTATTTT. It translates to CASSQDRTTHTDTQYF.

Note on this clone: Likely a read error: the CDR3 ends without its conserved phenylalanine or tryptophan. The chain links TRBV12-3 or TRBV12-4 to TRBJ2-7, with D hard to call. Trimming took off 3 bases at V and 5 bases at J, with 11 bases between the two ends. The CDR3 is made up of 13 amino acids. The CDR3: CASSLKGVHEQYL. DNA of the CDR3: TGTGCCAGCAGTTTGAAGGGTGTCCACGAGCAGTACCTC.

The chain uses TRBV20-1 and TRBJ2-2; D not resolved. This CDR3 spans 14 amino acids. Trimming removed 0 bases from V and 6 bases from J, with 11 bases in between. Germline V gives CDR1 DFQATT, CDR2 SNEGSKA (reference sequence). The CDR3 region is CSAREDLGPGELFF. The CDR3 DNA reads as TGCAGTGCTAGAGAGGACCTAGGGCCCGGGGAGCTGTTTTTT.

The V gene is TRBV7-2, the J gene TRBJ1-2; a possible D gene is TRBD1 (5 bases). The length of the CDR3 is 15 residues. Germline-derived CDR1 and CDR2 are SGHTA and FQGNSA. V was pared by 4 bases and J by 7 bases, with 19 bases between. The CDR3 DNA reads as TGTGCCAGCAGCTCCGTAGCTTCAGGGAGAAGTGGCTACACCTTC. Its protein product is CASSSVASGRSGYTF.

On this clone itself: At one end the junction does not follow the germline gene, possibly because of a read error. The V gene is TRBV6-5, the J gene TRBJ2-2, with D unresolved. The CDR3 covers 14 residues. Germline CDR1 is MNHEY and CDR2 is SVGAGI. CDR3 coding DNA: TGTTCCAGCAGTTCGTCAGTGGTCACCGGGGAGCTGTTTTTT. This sequence encodes CSSSSSVVTGELFF.

The rearrangement links TRBV6-1 to TRBJ1-1; no clear D. The CDR3 contains 13 residues. Looked up from germline, CDR1 is MNHNS and CDR2 is SASEGT. Trimming took 6 bases from V and 2 from J, leaving 10 bases between them. The CDR3, as DNA: TGTGCCAGCAGGTTCGGAACAAACACTGAAGCTTTCTTT. Residues: CASRFGTNTEAFF.

This clone was seen ten or more times. The chain joins TRBV27 to TRBJ2-5, with 11 bases that match TRBD2. The germline CDR1 and CDR2 sequences are MNHEY and SMNVEV (reference sequence). This CDR3 is 16 amino acids long. The J segment lost 2 bases and the V segment lost 10 bases, leaving 12 bases of the junction unmatched. CDR3 residues: CATRRLLAGEQETQYF. CDR3 nucleotides: TGTGCCACCCGCAGGCTACTAGCGGGGGAACAAGAGACCCAGTACTTC.

The chain joins TRBV28 to TRBJ1-2; TRBD1 aligns across 7 bases. J lost 4 bases, V lost 3 bases, and 8 bases had no gene match. The V gene's germline CDR1 is MDHEN and CDR2 SYDVKM. This CDR3 has 15 residues. In nucleotides, the CDR3 is TGTGCCAGCAGTTTCAGTAGGGGGCTGATCTATGGCTACACCTTC. Translation: CASSFSRGLIYGYTF.

This clone was detected only a few times. This chain uses TRBV6-1 with TRBJ1-3, with no clear D. Germline CDR1 reads MNHNS; CDR2 reads SASEGT. Trimming left V 1 base short and J 4 bases short, with 14 bases between. The CDR3 covers 16 residues. CDR3: CASSEGGWVVGNTIYF. The DNA for the CDR3 is TGTGCCAGCAGTGAAGGGGGATGGGTAGTAGGAAACACCATATATTTT.

This chain connects TRBV20-1 to TRBJ2-7; 14 bases line up with TRBD2. From germline, CDR1 is DFQATT and CDR2 SNEGSKA (reference sequence). CDR3 size: 16 residues. V lost 8 bases and J lost 4; bases outside the gene matches: 13. This CDR3 is CSTIPGLAGVRYEQYF. CDR3 DNA: TGCAGTACGATACCGGGACTAGCGGGAGTAAGGTACGAGCAGTACTTC.

This clone was recorded at least ten times. This rearrangement joins TRBV20-1 to TRBJ2-2; 11 bases agree with TRBD1. The CDR3 length is 15 residues. CDR1 and CDR2 from the germline V gene are DFQATT and SNEGSKA (reference sequence). Germline trimming cut 5 bases from V and 4 bases from J; bases unmatched to any gene: 6. The CDR3 DNA sequence: TGCAGTGCTCCCGGACAGGGGGCTGCCACCGGGGAGCTGTTTTTT. The encoded protein is CSAPGQGAATGELFF.

This clone was recorded a few times. The chain is built from TRBV12-3 or TRBV12-4 and TRBJ1-1, with D hard to call. The CDR3 loop spans 13 amino acids. With 6 bases removed from V and 1 base from J, the gap between germline ends came to 9 bases. The CDR3 bases are TGTGCCAGCAGCTCGCCTGCGAACACTGAAGCTTTCTTT. Translation: CASSSPANTEAFF.

This chain connects TRBV15 to TRBJ2-2; D unclear. Trimming shortened V by 1 base and J by 5 bases, and 5 bases separated the two germline ends. The CDR3 is 13 amino acids. CDR1 LNHNV and CDR2 YYDKDF come from the germline V gene (reference sequence). The CDR3 is CATSRARTGELFF. The CDR3 nucleotides are TGTGCCACCAGCAGAGCTAGAACCGGGGAGCTGTTTTTT.

The V gene is TRBV14, the J gene TRBJ1-1, with TRBD1 matching 9 bases. Germline CDR1 and CDR2: SGHDN and FVKESK. There are 14 residues in the CDR3. Losses at the gene ends were 5 bases for V and 4 bases for J; bases not matched to a gene: 5. Here the CDR3 reads CASSKQGAGTEAFF. The CDR3 DNA is TGTGCCAGCAGCAAACAGGGGGCGGGCACTGAAGCTTTCTTT.

At least ten counts were recorded for this clone. The V call is TRBV5-1, the J call TRBJ2-5, with D possibly called TRBD1 or TRBD2 (6 bases each). The CDR3 length is 14 residues. The V end was cut by 4 bases, the J end by 4 bases, with 14 bases between. Looked up from germline, CDR1 is SGHRS and CDR2 is YFSETQ. This chain's CDR3 is CASSGGGQGETQYF. The CDR3 DNA is TGCGCCAGCAGCGGAGGGGGGCAGGGAGAGACCCAGTACTTC.

Ten or more counts support this clone. V usage is TRBV5-1 and J usage is TRBJ2-2, with D perhaps being TRBD1 or TRBD2 (6 bases each). V was shortened by 4 bases and J by 3 bases, with 13 bases between the two germline ends. The CDR3 length is 15 residues. Germline V CDR1 and CDR2: SGHRS, YFSETQ. CDR3 protein: CASSIGGQYTGELFF. In nucleotides, the CDR3 is TGCGCCAGCAGCATTGGGGGGCAGTACACCGGGGAGCTGTTTTTT. The variable domain in full, with the rest retrieved from reference TRBV5-1 and TRBJ2-2, is KAGVTQTPRYLIKTRGQQVTLSCSPISGHRSVSWYQQTPGQGLQFLFEYFSETQRNKGNFPGRFSGRQFSNSRSEMNVSTLELGDSALYLCASSIGGQYTGELFFGEGSRLTVL.

This clone was recorded many times. The chain is built from TRBV20-1 and TRBJ2-1, with 9 bases that match TRBD2. V lost 1 base to trimming and J lost 10 bases; unmatched junction nucleotides: 11. Germline assignment: CDR1 DFQATT and CDR2 SNEGSKA (reference sequence). The CDR3 is 15 residues long. The CDR3 DNA is TGCAGTGCTAGAGTCCAGGCGGGAGGGCCGGGGGAGCAGTTCTTC. Its protein product is CSARVQAGGPGEQFF.

As regards this clone: Possible read error: a much larger clone is one base away. Other DNA sequences in this specimen translate into the identical CDR3. The J gene is TRBJ2-5, the V gene TRBV20-1; TRBD2 matches 9 bases. The CDR3 has 17 amino acids. The J segment lost 4 bases and the V segment lost 1 base, leaving 13 bases of the junction unmatched. CDR1 DFQATT and CDR2 SNEGSKA come from the germline V gene (reference sequence). The CDR3 here is CSARVPPAGGPPETQYF. CDR3 DNA sequence: TGCAGTGCTAGAGTCCCCCCAGCGGGAGGTCCCCCAGAGACCCAGTACTTC.

This clone was observed a handful of times. A much larger clone differs from this one at a single base, so this may be a read error. The V and J genes are TRBV12-3 or TRBV12-4 and TRBJ2-4; 9 bases are a match to TRBD2. This CDR3 has 15 amino acids. J gave up 5 bases and V 10 bases, and 12 bases lay outside the gene matches. The CDR3: CANILAGEGQNIQYF. The DNA for the CDR3 is TGTGCCAACATCTTAGCGGGAGAGGGCCAAAACATTCAGTACTTC.

As concerns this clone: A read error may produce the germline difference seen at one junction end. This rearrangement joins TRBV12-3 or TRBV12-4 to TRBJ2-7; 8 bases agree with TRBD2. The CDR3 runs 12 residues. CDR3 coding DNA: TGTGCCAGCAGTTTTCCGGGGGGGCAGCCGGTCTTC. It codes for CASSFPGGQPVF.

This clone was counted at least ten times. The rearrangement uses TRBV3-1 and TRBJ1-2; weak D call: TRBD1 (6 bases). CDR3 length equals 14 residues. Germline V CDR1 and CDR2: LGHDT, YNNKEL (reference sequence). The ends were cut back, 1 base at V and 3 bases at J, with 9 bases in the middle. This CDR3 is CASSQVGGDYGYTF. CDR3 bases: TGTGCCAGCAGCCAAGTAGGGGGGGACTATGGCTACACCTTC.

This clone showed up many times. V is TRBV6-2 or TRBV6-3 and J is TRBJ1-1; D remains ambiguous. CDR1 and CDR2 from the germline V gene are MNHEY and SVGEGT. The CDR3 runs 15 residues. V dropped 6 bases and J dropped 0 bases, with 14 bases sitting between them. DNA of the CDR3: TGTGCCAGCAGACCCACGATGGGCCTGAACACTGAAGCTTTCTTT. It encodes CASRPTMGLNTEAFF.

This clone was found a few times. The rearrangement links TRBV19 to TRBJ2-3; 8 bases fit TRBD2. Germline CDR1 reads LNHDA; CDR2 reads SQIVND (reference sequence). This CDR3 comprises 13 residues. Trimming removed 4 bases from V and 4 bases from J; junction bases left unmatched: 1. The CDR3 sequence: CASSRGLADTQYF. As DNA, the CDR3 is TGTGCCAGTAGTAGGGGACTAGCAGATACGCAGTATTTT.

This chain links TRBV12-3 or TRBV12-4 with TRBJ1-6; D ambiguous. The CDR3 is 14 amino acids. The V and J ends lost 7 bases and 6 bases respectively, with 13 bases between them. CDR3 coding DNA: TGTGCCAGCACCCTCTGGTCGGGTAATTCACCCCTCCACTTT. This codes for CASTLWSGNSPLHF.